This T cell receptor (beta chain) emerged from a study of T-cell reconstitution after alpha-beta-depleted transplantation in children. Construction of the TCRbeta library involved unique molecular identifiers. TCRdb analysed the PCR reads with MiXCR anew, one entry per CDR3 protein. The sample lists 200,000 to 300,000 distinct CDR3 sequences, roughly a quarter occurring once. This clonotype was counted at least ten times. Its antigen is not known. Overall study findings and caveats: Several hundred graft clones that had expanded were reportedly the source of alpha-beta T cells about two months after transplant.

CDR1 is KGHDR and CDR2 is SFDVKD in the germline V gene. This CDR3 region has 17 residues. V was pared by 0 bases and J by 1 base, with 4 bases of the junction left unmatched. The rearrangement joins TRBV24-1 to TRBJ2-2; 7 bases are a match to TRBD2. Specimen: PBMCs, collected before TCRalphabeta/CD19-depleted stem cell transplant. The TCR was taken from a girl under 10 years old with Fanconi anemia, due to receive a stem cell transplant. The DNA for the CDR3 is TGTGCCACCAGTGATTTGGCAGGGAGGGAGAACACCGGGGAGCTGTTTTTT. This translates into CATSDLAGRENTGELFF.